The 14 T cell receptor beta chains below all came from one sample that was sequenced in a study of shared T cell receptors in the human thymus. TCRdb's table, derived via immunoSEQ multiplex PCR, lists solely in-frame clones and lacks some. The data contain about 660,000 clones, around 87% of them singletons. These sequences were also reported in another study, on human thymus T cells.

The sequenced material came from thymocytes. The receptors shown here come from a boy under three years old with a congenital heart defect.

The rearrangement links TRBV10-3 to TRBJ2-2; D remains ambiguous. CDR1 is ENHRY and CDR2 is SYGVKD in the germline V gene. V lost 7 bases and J lost 8, with 23 bases in between. The CDR3 consists of 16 residues. CDR3 loop: CAITKYQATSSGELFF. The CDR3 DNA reads as TGTGCCATCACAAAATACCAGGCTACGTCGAGTGGGGAGCTGTTTTTT.

The chain joins TRBV30 to TRBJ1-2; no reliable D call. CDR1 is GTSNPN and CDR2 is SVGIG in the germline V gene (reference sequence). The CDR3 spans 14 residues. V gave up 0 bases and J gave up 3 bases, with 11 bases separating them. CDR3 amino acids: CAWSVPAVDYGYTF. Here the CDR3 DNA reads TGTGCCTGGAGTGTCCCCGCAGTTGACTATGGCTACACCTTC.

The CDR3 DNA follows: TGTGCCAGCAGCTTTCAGGTTTTTGCCAAAAACATTCAGTACTTC. Its translation is CASSFQVFAKNIQYF. The rearrangement links TRBV7-2 to TRBJ2-4; no firm D call. Trimming stripped 3 bases from V and 1 base from J, with 10 bases between. Germline CDR1 is SGHTA and CDR2 is FQGNSA. The CDR3 length is 15 residues.

This clone came up a few times. The chain employs TRBV4-3 and TRBJ1-4; 8 bases are shared with TRBD1. Germline V gives CDR1 LGHNA, CDR2 YSLEER. The ends lost 3 bases at V and 15 bases at J; junction bases unmatched: 21. This CDR3 has 17 amino acids. CDR3 nucleotide sequence: TGCGCCAGCAGCCACAATACTGACAGGGGTCGAGGAGGAGGGTTGTTTTTT. It is translated as CASSHNTDRGRGGGLFF.

In this sample, this clone turned up a few times. J is TRBJ2-4 and V is TRBV28; a weak D match, TRBD1 (5 bases). Per germline, CDR1 MDHEN and CDR2 SYDVKM. Trimming left V 5 bases short and J 3 bases short, with 17 bases between. The CDR3 runs to 16 residues. This CDR3 reads CASSADPRVDKNIQYF. As DNA, the CDR3 is TGTGCCAGCAGTGCGGACCCCAGGGTTGACAAAAACATTCAGTACTTC.

The V call is TRBV6-6, the J call TRBJ1-1; TRBD1 is a possible D gene (6 bases). Germline CDR1 is MNHNY and CDR2 is SVGAGI (reference sequence). The CDR3 totals 13 residues. Trimming took off 10 bases at V and 4 bases at J, with 16 bases between the two ends. The CDR3 bases are TGTGCCACGCAGACACCACAGGGCACTGAAGCTTTCTTT. Amino acid sequence: CATQTPQGTEAFF.

The rearrangement links TRBV4-3 to TRBJ2-7, with TRBD2 identical over 9 bases. The J segment lost 0 bases and the V segment lost 1 base, leaving 1 base of the junction unmatched. This CDR3 region has 15 residues. The germline gives CDR1 LGHNA, CDR2 YSLEER. The CDR3 bases are TGCGCCAGCAGCCAAGGACTAGCGGTCTCCTACGAGCAGTACTTC. It yields the protein CASSQGLAVSYEQYF.

The chain carries TRBV20-1 and TRBJ1-2; D gene uncertain. From germline, CDR1 is DFQATT and CDR2 SNEGSKA (reference sequence). This CDR3 contains 9 residues. V was pared by 5 bases and J by 5 bases, with 3 bases between. This chain's CDR3 is CSAPYGYTF. In DNA, the CDR3 is TGCAGTGCTCCTTATGGCTACACCTTC.

This clone was observed a single time. V and J are TRBV30 and TRBJ2-5, with 8 positions matching TRBD2. Trimming at V came to 6 bases and at J to 5 bases, leaving 14 bases not matched to a gene. The CDR3 length is 15 residues. CDR1 GTSNPN and CDR2 SVGIG come from the germline V gene (reference sequence). CDR3 residues: CACVKVGLEHETQYF. The CDR3 DNA reads TGTGCCTGCGTTAAAGTGGGACTAGAGCATGAGACCCAGTACTTC.

Of note for this clone: The same CDR3 is also encoded by other DNA sequences in this sample. V is TRBV6-1 and J is TRBJ2-7, with 7 bases fitting TRBD1. Germline CDR1 and CDR2: MNHNS and SASEGT. The trim removed 3 bases at V and 3 bases at J, leaving 11 bases unmatched. The CDR3 loop spans 16 amino acids. Here the CDR3 DNA reads TGTGCCAGCAGTGATTTTTTAAACAGGGGCGGCTACGAGCAGTACTTC. Its translation: CASSDFLNRGGYEQYF.

V and J are TRBV7-2 and TRBJ2-7; TRBD2 aligns across 7 bases. CDR3 length: 14 residues. From germline, CDR1 is SGHTA and CDR2 FQGNSA. The V segment lost 4 bases and the J segment 5 bases; nucleotides outside the gene matches: 8. The chain's CDR3 is CASSYDGRDHEQYF. For the CDR3, the DNA is TGTGCCAGCAGCTACGATGGGAGGGACCACGAGCAGTACTTC.

The V gene is TRBV27, the J gene TRBJ1-1, with D possibly TRBD1 on 5 matching bases. CDR3 length equals 12 residues. The V gene's germline CDR1 is MNHEY and CDR2 SMNVEV (reference sequence). V lost 2 bases to trimming and J lost 6 bases, with 7 bases between them. In DNA form, the CDR3 reads TGTGCCAGCAGTTTAAGGGGATCTGAAGCTTTCTTT. Encoded protein: CASSLRGSEAFF.

Only one count was recorded for this clone. The rearrangement links TRBV5-1 to TRBJ1-2; 8 bases map to TRBD1. The germline gives CDR1 SGHRS, CDR2 YFSETQ. The CDR3 is 15 amino acids. The V segment lost 3 bases and the J segment 4 bases; nucleotides outside the gene matches: 8. The CDR3 here is CASSSRTGTIYGYTF. CDR3 in DNA: TGCGCCAGCAGCTCAAGGACAGGGACCATCTATGGCTACACCTTC. The full variable domain, in which reference TRBV5-1 and TRBJ1-2 provide the parts outside the CDR3, is KAGVTQTPRYLIKTRGQQVTLSCSPISGHRSVSWYQQTPGQGLQFLFEYFSETQRNKGNFPGRFSGRQFSNSRSEMNVSTLELGDSALYLCASSSRTGTIYGYTFGSGTRLTVV.

The chain recombines TRBV30 with TRBJ1-1; 8 nucleotides line up with TRBD1. The CDR3 is 16 amino acids. Per germline, CDR1 GTSNPN and CDR2 SVGIG (reference sequence). The junction had 12 bases not matched to a gene; V was cut back by 5 bases and J by 1 base. The CDR3 spells CAWDVRDRRKNTEAFF. The CDR3 DNA is TGTGCCTGGGACGTCCGGGACAGGAGAAAGAACACTGAAGCTTTCTTT.